These 18 T cell receptor beta chains came from one sample sequenced in a study of vaccination effects on CD4 cells after COVID-19. Peptide-pool stimulation followed by sequencing identified expanded antigen-specific CD4+ clonotypes in the ViraFEST assay. An approximately nine-day culture period preceded the isolation of CD4+ T cells. Either the BNT162b2 or mRNA-1273 vaccine was given to participants in two doses. The antigens of these receptors remain unknown. Generated by immunoSEQ multiplex PCR, the TCRdb table keeps only in-frame clones and is missing some. The table lists under 80,000 clones, 55% to 85% of them singletons, with 0.95% to 1.5% in the top ten. The specimen was CD4+ T cells from PBMCs cultured with HCoV-229E spike peptides, collected after COVID-19 vaccination. The receptors were sampled from a human donor who received a COVID-19 vaccine.

The V call is TRBV20-1, the J call TRBJ1-4; D is undetermined. This CDR3 spans 11 amino acids. Germline V gene lookup returns CDR1 DFQATT and CDR2 SNEGSKA (reference sequence). Trimming cost V 5 bases and J 8 bases, with 9 bases left between them. This CDR3 reads CSALGREKLFF. The CDR3 bases are TGCAGTGCTCTCGGGAGGGAAAAACTGTTTTTT.

This chain links TRBV5-4 with TRBJ2-3; 13 nucleotides match TRBD2. There are 16 residues in the CDR3. With V trimmed by 3 bases and J by 2 bases, 3 bases remained unmatched. The germline V gene has CDR1 SGHNT and CDR2 YYREEE (reference sequence). CDR3 amino acids: CASSSGLAGFTDTQYF. Written as DNA, the CDR3 is TGTGCCAGCAGCTCGGGACTAGCGGGGTTCACAGATACGCAGTATTTT.

This chain uses TRBV6-5 with TRBJ2-6; D possibly corresponds to TRBD1 (5 bases). From germline, CDR1 is MNHEY and CDR2 SVGAGI. The CDR3 contains 16 residues. Trimming removed 4 bases from V and 1 base from J, with 11 bases in between. The CDR3 sequence: CASSSRVGSGANVLTF. As DNA, the CDR3 is TGTGCCAGCAGTTCCAGGGTAGGGTCTGGGGCCAACGTCCTGACTTTC.

The rearrangement joins TRBV5-8 to TRBJ2-3, with a weak D call TRBD2 (5 bases). This CDR3 is 18 amino acids long. V was shortened by 7 bases and J by 1 base, with 25 bases between the two germline ends. Looked up from germline, CDR1 is SGHTS and CDR2 is YDEGEE. The CDR3 DNA reads as TGTGCCAGCCCAGCGGCAGTAATAGCCTCACCCCGCACAGATACGCAGTATTTT. Amino acid sequence: CASPAAVIASPRTDTQYF.

This chain connects TRBV18 to TRBJ2-2; D unclear. The CDR3 length is 17 residues. Germline CDR1 is KGHSH and CDR2 is LQKENI. Deletions cut 4 bases from V and 1 base from J, with 16 bases between. The CDR3 spells CASSRSPVPGNTGELFF. CDR3 coding DNA: TGTGCCAGCTCACGGTCCCCCGTGCCAGGGAACACCGGGGAGCTGTTTTTT.

The rearrangement links TRBV18 to TRBJ1-1, with D maybe TRBD1 (5 bases). CDR3 length equals 14 residues. The germline gives CDR1 KGHSH, CDR2 LQKENI. The germline V and J ends were trimmed by 2 bases and 4 bases, with 11 bases remaining between them. As DNA, the CDR3 is TGTGCCAGCTCACCAGGCCGGGACGGCACTGAAGCTTTCTTT. This gives the protein CASSPGRDGTEAFF.

CDR3 in amino acids: CASSTGGLNTEAFF. The CDR3 nucleotides read TGTGCCAGTTCGACAGGGGGCTTAAACACTGAAGCTTTCTTT. The chain combines TRBV28 with TRBJ1-1; TRBD1 matches 10 bases. CDR3 length equals 14 residues. CDR1 is MDHEN, CDR2 SYDVKM, per germline. V was pared by 9 bases and J by 2 bases, with 6 bases of the junction left unmatched.

The rearrangement links TRBV5-1 to TRBJ2-7; 8 bases map to TRBD2. There are 17 residues in the CDR3. Germline loops: CDR1 SGHRS, CDR2 YFSETQ. J was trimmed by 4 bases and V by 0 bases; bases with no gene match: 12. Here the CDR3 reads CASSLEFALADSYEQYV. The CDR3 region has the DNA TGCGCCAGCAGCTTGGAGTTTGCACTAGCGGACTCTTACGAGCAGTACGTC.

The chain uses TRBV6-1 and TRBJ1-2; possibly TRBD1 for D (5 bases). V was pared by 2 bases and J by 4 bases, with 17 bases between. There are 16 residues in the CDR3. Germline lookup yields CDR1 MNHNS and CDR2 SASEGT. As DNA, the CDR3 is TGTGCCAGCAGTGAATCCGGGACCGTGTCCAGCTATGGCTACACCTTC. This codes for CASSESGTVSSYGYTF.

The chain carries TRBV5-1 and TRBJ2-3; TRBD1 aligns across 10 bases. Germline V gene sequence: CDR1 SGHRS, CDR2 YFSETQ. V lost 4 bases, J lost 7 bases, and 9 bases stayed unmatched. CDR3 length: 15 residues. This chain's CDR3 is CASSLLDRGSYTQYF. DNA for the CDR3: TGCGCCAGCAGCCTCCTGGACAGGGGGTCCTATACGCAGTATTTT. Filled out from reference TRBV5-1 and TRBJ2-3, the complete variable domain reads KAGVTQTPRYLIKTRGQQVTLSCSPISGHRSVSWYQQTPGQGLQFLFEYFSETQRNKGNFPGRFSGRQFSNSRSEMNVSTLELGDSALYLCASSLLDRGSYTQYFGPGTRLTVL.

V usage is TRBV6-5 and J usage is TRBJ1-2, with D unresolved. V shed 6 bases and J shed 7 bases, with 15 bases lying between them. In germline, CDR1 is MNHEY, CDR2 SVGAGI. The CDR3 runs to 13 residues. The DNA for the CDR3 is TGTGCCAGCAGCCCCATTAGCAGCTCTGGCTACACCTTC. This sequence encodes CASSPISSSGYTF.

The J gene is TRBJ1-3, the V gene TRBV7-9; 8 bases are a match to TRBD1. Germline V CDR1 and CDR2: SEHNR, FQNEAQ (reference sequence). CDR3 length: 14 amino acids. V was clipped by 4 bases and J by 7 bases; unmatched bases: 6. The CDR3 spells CASSCPTGGNTIYF. The CDR3 nucleotides are TGTGCCAGCAGCTGTCCTACAGGGGGGAACACCATATATTTT.

The chain combines TRBV7-2 with TRBJ1-4; tentatively, D is TRBD1 (6 bases). The germline gives CDR1 SGHTA, CDR2 FQGNSA. V was pared by 1 base and J by 3 bases, with 6 bases between. CDR3 length: 14 residues. This chain's CDR3 is CASSLDRANEKLFF. The CDR3 bases are TGTGCCAGCAGCTTAGACAGGGCTAATGAAAAACTGTTTTTT.

This clone was picked up one time. The CDR3 DNA reads as TGCGCCAGCAGCTATCCCAAGGACAGGGCTAACGAGGAGACCCAGTACTTC. It specifies CASSYPKDRANEETQYF. The V call is TRBV5-1, the J call TRBJ2-5; TRBD1 matches 8 bases. Trimming at V came to 3 bases and at J to 5 bases, leaving 15 bases not matched to a gene. From germline, CDR1 is SGHRS and CDR2 YFSETQ. CDR3 length equals 17 residues.

The sample holds a few counts of this clone. The chain carries TRBV19 and TRBJ2-6; 10 bases match TRBD1. CDR3 length equals 16 residues. V dropped 4 bases and J dropped 7; count of bases not matched to a gene: 7. Germline V gene data show CDR1 as LNHDA and CDR2 as SQIVND (reference sequence). CDR3 residues: CASSRSTGGLANVLTF. The DNA of the CDR3 is TGTGCCAGTAGTAGATCGACAGGGGGCTTAGCCAACGTCCTGACTTTC.

The rearrangement joins TRBV6-5 to TRBJ2-7, with a weak D call TRBD1 (6 bases). The CDR3 consists of 10 residues. Germline CDR1 reads MNHEY; CDR2 reads SVGAGI. The CDR3 sequence: CPEQGREQYV. DNA for the CDR3: TGTCCTGAACAGGGTAGAGAGCAGTACGTC.

The chain joins TRBV7-6 to TRBJ2-1; 9 bases match TRBD2. Trimming at V came to 2 bases and at J to 9 bases, leaving 11 bases not matched to a gene. This CDR3 comprises 16 residues. Germline V gene lookup returns CDR1 SGHVS and CDR2 FNYEAQ. The CDR3 nucleotides are TGTGCCAGCAGCTTATCCAGGGGCGGGGGGGCCATTGAGCAGTTCTTC. Translated: CASSLSRGGGAIEQFF.

This clone was recorded a few times. The chain carries TRBV24-1 and TRBJ1-3; the D gene is possibly TRBD1 (5 bases). The CDR3 has 16 amino acids. Trimming removed 1 base from V and 6 bases from J, with 15 bases in between. Germline assignment: CDR1 KGHDR and CDR2 SFDVKD. The CDR3 region is CATSDLRDPETNTIYF. The CDR3 DNA reads as TGTGCCACCAGTGATTTACGGGACCCCGAAACAAACACCATATATTTT.